The rows below give T cell receptor beta chains drawn from one sample of a study of T-cell memory formation after mild COVID-19. TCRdb reprocessed the 5' RACE reads with MiXCR, giving one entry per CDR3 protein. This sample has a few hundred thousand distinct CDR3 sequences, with approximately 30% found just once. Sequenced material: PBMCs or a T cell subset sorted from them (not recorded which). Receptor source: an adult woman who had mild COVID-19 (a few samples of this study predate the infection). Cell type and time point are not known. Each CDR3 is given with its conserved first and last residue. The D gene is left open where the match is weak. Only some rows state a clone size, as once, few, many or a class for expanded clones.

few | TRBJ2-5 | TRBD2 | TRBV7-6 | CASSTRLAGGETQYF | TGTGCCAGCAGCACGCGACTAGCGGGGGGCGAGACCCAGTACTTC
. | TRBJ2-1 | . | TRBV18 | CASSPRPDYNEQFF | TGTGCCAGCTCACCACGGCCGGATTACAATGAGCAGTTCTTC
. | TRBJ2-3 | TRBD2 | TRBV10-3 | CAISAGTSVSDTQYF | TGTGCCATCAGTGCCGGGACTAGCGTCTCAGATACGCAGTATTTT
few | TRBJ1-2 | TRBD1 | TRBV6-2/TRBV6-3 | CASSQQGTYGYTF | TGTGCCAGCAGTCAACAGGGGACCTATGGCTACACCTTC
few | TRBJ2-1 | . | TRBV15 | CATSNQYRHLQGGEQFF | TGTGCCACCAGCAACCAATATAGACATCTACAAGGGGGTGAGCAGTTCTTC
few | TRBJ2-7 | . | TRBV11-2 | CASSLRAGYEQYF | TGTGCCAGCAGCTTAAGGGCAGGTTACGAGCAGTACTTC
. | TRBJ2-5 | TRBD1 | TRBV4-3 | CASSLEGQGAKTQYF | TGCGCCAGCAGCCTCGAGGGACAGGGGGCTAAGACCCAGTACTTC
few | TRBJ2-3 | TRBD2 | TRBV7-6 | CASSLEPSGVTDTQYF | TGTGCCAGCAGCTTAGAACCTAGCGGAGTCACAGATACGCAGTATTTT
. | TRBJ2-5 | TRBD2 | TRBV11-3 | CASSQLSTAGRTQYF | TGTGCCAGCAGCCAACTATCGACAGCGGGGAGGACCCAGTACTTC
few | TRBJ2-2 | . | TRBV29-1 | CSVEVGPGNTGELFF | TGCAGCGTTGAAGTGGGACCCGGTAACACCGGGGAGCTGTTTTTT
. | TRBJ1-1 | . | TRBV12-3/TRBV12-4 | CASSLSQGNTEAFF | TGTGCCAGCAGTTTAAGCCAGGGAAACACTGAAGCTTTCTTT
. | TRBJ2-1 | . | TRBV12-3/TRBV12-4 | CASSLLARPEQFF | TGTGCCAGCAGTTTACTGGCTAGACCTGAGCAGTTCTTC
. | TRBJ2-1 | . | TRBV7-6 | CASSLGTPRKSSYNEQFF | TGTGCCAGCAGCCTGGGGACACCCCGTAAAAGCTCCTACAATGAGCAGTTCTTC
. | TRBJ2-7 | . | TRBV18 | CASSPPSPLYEQYF | TGTGCCAGCTCACCACCCTCCCCCTTATACGAGCAGTACTTC
few | TRBJ1-1 | . | TRBV5-6 | CASSQRRGGLGFRYRNTEAFF | TGTGCCAGCAGCCAAAGAAGAGGGGGATTGGGGTTTCGCTACAGGAACACTGAAGCTTTCTTT
few | TRBJ1-1 | . | TRBV20-1 | CSARPVPSRRAQNTEAFF | TGCAGTGCTAGACCGGTCCCGTCGCGCAGGGCTCAGAACACTGAAGCTTTCTTT
. | TRBJ1-1 | . | TRBV10-3 | CAIRGHENTEAFF | TGTGCCATCAGGGGACACGAGAACACTGAAGCTTTCTTT
. | TRBJ2-2 | TRBD1 | TRBV12-3/TRBV12-4 | CASSLQGGSAGELFF | TGTGCCAGCAGCCTACAGGGGGGAAGCGCCGGGGAGCTGTTTTTT
few | TRBJ2-1 | . | TRBV29-1 | CSVEDMIRGPSTSSYNEQFF | TGCAGCGTTGAAGATATGATACGTGGACCAAGTACGAGCTCCTACAATGAGCAGTTCTTC
. | TRBJ1-2 | . | TRBV7-9 | CASSLVGGEGYTF | TGTGCCAGCAGCTTAGTTGGGGGAGAAGGCTACACCTTC
. | TRBJ2-5 | . | TRBV5-1 | CASSPPSRELKETQYF | TGCGCCAGCAGCCCCCCGTCCCGGGAGTTGAAAGAGACCCAGTACTTC
. | TRBJ1-5 | . | TRBV29-1 | CSVARALNQPQHF | TGCAGCGTCGCCCGGGCCCTAAATCAGCCCCAGCATTTT
few | TRBJ2-7 | TRBD2 | TRBV11-2 | CASSLTSGGLRGEQYF | TGTGCCAGCAGCTTAACTAGCGGGGGCCTAAGGGGCGAGCAGTACTTC
. | TRBJ2-7 | . | TRBV3-1 | CASSQDRMEGWSYEQYF | TGTGCCAGCAGCCAAGATCGAATGGAAGGGTGGTCCTACGAGCAGTACTTC
few | TRBJ2-5 | . | TRBV7-7 | CASSPQWAWGETQYF | TGTGCTAGCAGCCCCCAATGGGCGTGGGGGGAGACCCAGTACTTC
. | TRBJ2-2 | TRBD1 | TRBV7-6 | CATSWDSNTGELFF | TGTGCCACCTCTTGGGACAGCAACACCGGGGAGCTGTTTTTT
few | TRBJ1-2 | TRBD1 | TRBV11-1 | CASSFMTGYGYTF | TGTGCCAGCAGCTTTATGACAGGGTATGGCTACACCTTC
. | TRBJ2-3 | . | TRBV5-1 | CASSGDSTDTQYF | TGCGCCAGCAGCGGGGATAGCACAGATACGCAGTATTTT
few | TRBJ2-5 | TRBD2 | TRBV5-1 | CASSLTIGRGEETQYF | TGCGCCAGCAGCTTGACGATCGGGAGGGGGGAGGAGACCCAGTACTTC
few | TRBJ1-1 | . | TRBV7-9 | CASRDRNTEAFF | TGTGCCAGCAGGGATAGGAACACTGAAGCTTTCTTT
. | TRBJ1-2 | . | TRBV5-1 | CASSSTDGVANYGYTF | TGCGCCAGCAGCTCGACGGACGGAGTAGCTAACTATGGCTACACCTTC
few | TRBJ2-2 | TRBD1 | TRBV7-3 | CASSAHVTGGGTGELFF | TGTGCCAGCAGCGCCCATGTGACAGGGGGCGGAACCGGGGAGCTGTTTTTT
. | TRBJ2-7 | . | TRBV12-3/TRBV12-4 | CASSSLYNEQYF | TGTGCCAGCAGTTCCCTTTACAACGAGCAGTACTTC
many | TRBJ2-1 | TRBD1 | TRBV7-8 | CASRTRQGLGNEQFF | TGTGCCAGCAGAACCCGACAGGGGCTTGGCAATGAGCAGTTCTTC
. | TRBJ2-1 | TRBD2 | TRBV7-9 | CASSSSGRAKNEQFF | TGTGCCAGCAGCAGTAGCGGGAGGGCCAAGAATGAGCAGTTCTTC
once | TRBJ1-1 | . | TRBV4-2 | CASSQVSGSNEAFF | TGTGCCAGCAGCCAAGTGTCTGGAAGCAATGAAGCTTTCTTT
few | TRBJ2-5 | TRBD2 | TRBV15 | CATSRRTSGQETQYF | TGTGCCACCAGCCGCCGGACTAGCGGACAAGAGACCCAGTACTTC
few | TRBJ1-2 | . | TRBV7-9 | CASSFQGYYGYTF | TGTGCCAGCAGCTTCCAGGGCTACTATGGCTACACCTTC
few | TRBJ1-1 | . | TRBV4-1 | CASSQDSTDRLLKAFF | TGCGCCAGCAGCCAAGATTCCACCGACAGGTTGCTGAAAGCTTTCTTT
few | TRBJ2-1 | . | TRBV7-2 | CASSSRDPSSYNEQFF | TGTGCCAGCAGCTCCCGGGACCCGAGCTCCTACAATGAGCAGTTCTTC
. | TRBJ2-5 | TRBD2 | TRBV20-1 | CSAPLAGLQETQYF | TGCAGTGCACCGCTAGCGGGGCTCCAAGAGACCCAGTACTTC
. | TRBJ2-1 | . | TRBV30 | CAWSPSGLVSNEQFF | TGTGCCTGGAGTCCCAGCGGTCTGGTGTCCAATGAGCAGTTCTTC
. | TRBJ1-1 | . | TRBV7-3 | CASSPGSGRGGRTEAFF | TGTGCCAGCAGCCCCGGTAGTGGCAGGGGCGGGAGAACTGAAGCTTTCTTT
few | TRBJ2-3 | . | TRBV4-2 | CASSQEGRDTQYF | TGTGCCAGCAGCCAAGAGGGGAGGGATACGCAGTATTTT
. | TRBJ1-5 | TRBD1 | TRBV20-1 | CSARDPGTGDQPQHF | TGCAGTGCTAGAGACCCCGGGACAGGGGATCAGCCCCAGCATTTT
. | TRBJ2-2 | . | TRBV24-1 | CATSDRAETGELFF | TGTGCCACCAGTGATAGAGCGGAGACCGGGGAGCTGTTTTTT
once | TRBJ2-7 | TRBD2 | TRBV20-1 | CSARDRRLAGDAFEQYF | TGCAGTGCTAGAGATAGGCGACTAGCGGGGGACGCTTTCGAGCAGTACTTC
. | TRBJ2-7 | . | TRBV6-1 | CASSVPTVRSYEQYF | TGTGCCAGCAGTGTCCCGACAGTGAGATCCTACGAGCAGTACTTC
. | TRBJ2-3 | . | TRBV28 | CASSPNPGDTQYF | TGTGCCAGCAGTCCCAACCCCGGAGATACGCAGTATTTT
many | TRBJ2-7 | TRBD2 | TRBV7-2 | CASSLAASGRGEQYF | TGTGCCAGCAGCTTAGCCGCTAGCGGGAGGGGCGAGCAGTACTTC